This TCR beta chain appears in the sequencing data of a study of cytomegalovirus exposure and HLA in healthy donors. V lost 0 bases to trimming and J lost 6 bases, with 11 bases between them. This CDR3 region has 15 residues. Germline CDR1 LGHNA, CDR2 YSLEER. This clone was seen once. PCR employed 60 Vbeta and 13 Jbeta primers. Here immunoSEQ multiplex PCR was the method, and the copy in TCRdb shows in-frame clones only, minus some. The sample holds 45,000 to 65,000 clones, roughly 82% seen once. The sequence derives from a man aged 25 to 40 in good health and CMV-seronegative. The sample was PBMCs. The chain combines TRBV4-3 with TRBJ2-2; D gene unclear. The DNA of the CDR3 is TGCGCCAGCAGCCAAGATCAGACTTTCGCCGGGGAGCTGTTTTTT. It encodes CASSQDQTFAGELFF.